This T cell receptor (beta chain) is from a study of graft-versus-host responses after intestinal transplantation. V lost 8 bases and J 0 bases, leaving 7 bases between the germline ends. CDR3 length equals 12 residues. Germline V gene data show CDR1 as MNHNS and CDR2 as SASEGT. This clone was detected a few times. Its antigen remains unidentified. Clones were sequenced by immunoSEQ multiplex PCR, and TCRdb holds only the in-frame ones, with some missing. This sample has just under 90,000 clones; roughly four fifths occur once, and the top ten carry roughly 17%. The chain couples TRBV6-1 to TRBJ1-1; D gene uncertain. The starting material was unstimulated CD8+ T cells sorted from spleen or lymph node cells, obtained before intestinal transplant. The sequence came from a human donor who received an intestinal transplant. The CDR3 DNA is TGTGCCAGCTTGACACTGAACACTGAAGCTTTCTTT. This codes for CASLTLNTEAFF.